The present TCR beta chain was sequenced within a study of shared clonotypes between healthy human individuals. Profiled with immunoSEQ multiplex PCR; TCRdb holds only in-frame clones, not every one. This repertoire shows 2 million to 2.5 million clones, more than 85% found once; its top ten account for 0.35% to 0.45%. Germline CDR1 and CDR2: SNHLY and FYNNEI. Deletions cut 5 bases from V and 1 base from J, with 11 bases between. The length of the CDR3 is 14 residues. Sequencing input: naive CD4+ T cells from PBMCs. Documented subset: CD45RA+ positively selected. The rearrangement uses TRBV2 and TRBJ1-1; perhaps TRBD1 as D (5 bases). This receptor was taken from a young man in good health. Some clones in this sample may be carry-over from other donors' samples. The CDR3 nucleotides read TGTGCCAGCAGTCTCCGGGGGTCGAACACTGAAGCTTTCTTT. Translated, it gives CASSLRGSNTEAFF.